This T cell receptor (beta chain) is from a study of T cells in Graves' hyperthyroidism and ophthalmopathy (dated by TCRdb to between 2018 and 2020). Study-wide context: Peripheral blood samples were taken at initial diagnosis, before any treatment was given. The paper describes TCR Vbeta CDR3 sequencing of more than 120 peripheral blood samples, made up of fewer than 50 ophthalmopathy patients, 70 to 75 hyperthyroidism patients and 17 progressor patients. The approximately 100 discovery patients were divided at random into training and test sets in a 7:3 ratio. In addition, the study compared T-cell repertoires in thyroid tissue and in blood from about six Graves' hyperthyroidism patients. TCR V-J signatures able to tell the groups apart were searched for in a discovery cohort of 90 to 100 patients, of whom roughly 42 had Graves' ophthalmopathy and around 57 had stable Graves' hyperthyroidism. Prospective prediction of ophthalmopathy was tested in an independent validation cohort of fewer than 20 hyperthyroidism patients and approximately 17 patients who later progressed to ophthalmopathy. After sampling, hyperthyroidism patients received methimazole starting at 30 mg daily, and ophthalmopathy patients received high-dose intravenous methylprednisolone.

Study-level results and caveats: Ophthalmopathy was separated from stable hyperthyroidism by a 13 V-J signature model, with around 88% sensitivity and approximately 81% specificity obtained in cross-validation and 80%/75% obtained in testing. In validation, the model predicted progression to ophthalmopathy a median of around 6.5 months before onset, with 70% to 71% sensitivity and around 76% specificity. Sample size was not statistically predetermined, and investigators were not blinded to group allocation. Most expanded thyroid clonotypes (frequency above 0.001) were also detected in blood, a finding suggesting that blood repertoires may reflect thyroid immune responses.

TCR beta CDR3 regions were amplified from RNA transcripts. For the first round of RT-PCR on the TCR CDR3, the HTBI primer set was used together with the Qiagen OneStep RT-PCR kit. A second multiplex PCR round built the libraries, followed by size selection and purification. The libraries were sequenced on an Illumina HiSeq2000 using paired-end 100 bp reads. The authors' pipeline ran thus. SOAPnuke was used to process the raw data, throwing out any read that contained adapters or uncalled bases, had a mean Phred below 15, or lacked an exact constant-primer or identifier match. COPE v1.2.5 was used to merge the high-quality paired reads, and each unique nucleotide sequence was defined as a clonotype. MiTCR v1.1 was used to align the clonotypes against IMGT TRBV, TRBD and TRBJ reference segments. Analysis was restricted to V-J combinations with a frequency above 0.0001, which covered roughly 99% of repertoires. A TCS score was defined as the ratio of F50 (clonal expansion) to E x V (chaos), with BLOSUM62-based TCRdist applied between CDR3 peptides within each V-J. Welch's t-statistics and random forest reduced fewer than 550 V-J features to roughly 13, which were used in a naive Bayes classifier (R e1071). TCRdb reprocessed the public reads (quality trimming at Q25 with fastp, clone calling with MiXCR) and kept in-frame beta chains. Identical CDR3 protein sequences are pooled into one entry, listed with their most common genes and DNA. What appears here as the V and J calls and clone size reflects TCRdb's work, not the paper's. This sample comprises fewer than 400,000 distinct CDR3 sequences, around a sixth of them detected only once. Roughly 25% of the sample is taken by the ten largest.

The CDR3 spans 18 residues, from the cysteine through the phenylalanine. Only the CDR3 region is kept as DNA, spanning 54 bases read in frame from base 1. The trim is 3 bases for V and 3 bases for J, with a gap of 24 bases between the germline ends. CDR1 and CDR2 (SGHDN, FVKESK) derive from the germline V gene. Hyperthyroidism patients were newly diagnosed, had a disease duration of under 2 months, and were aged 18 to 65 years. Exclusion was applied to patients with uncontrolled infections, other autoimmune diseases, pregnancy or lactation. Diagnoses were based on clinical symptoms, serum thyroxine and TRAb, thyroid ultrasound and orbital computed tomography. Blood from progressor patients was drawn when they were first diagnosed with hyperthyroidism, before any ophthalmopathy symptoms appeared. PBMCs were separated from 10 ml of fresh peripheral blood using Ficoll-Paque density gradient centrifugation. Progressor patients were first diagnosed with Graves' hyperthyroidism and then developed ophthalmopathy during follow-up. Trizol reagent was used to extract total RNA, and RNA quality was then checked on an Agilent 2100 Bioanalyzer.

This clonotype was recorded many times. Its antigen has not been determined. Base qualities were left out, and no much larger clone turns up one base away. This sequence was found in a woman aged 18-30 years with Graves' hyperthyroidism that later progressed to Graves' ophthalmopathy. The sequenced sample consisted of blood. The chain is assembled from TRBV14 and TRBJ2-7; TRBD2 is perhaps the D gene, given 6 matching bases. The nucleotide sequence reads as follows: TGTGCCAGCAGCCACACCACACGAATCGATGGGGGGAGCTACGAGCAGTACTTC. Its coded protein is CASSHTTRIDGGSYEQYF.